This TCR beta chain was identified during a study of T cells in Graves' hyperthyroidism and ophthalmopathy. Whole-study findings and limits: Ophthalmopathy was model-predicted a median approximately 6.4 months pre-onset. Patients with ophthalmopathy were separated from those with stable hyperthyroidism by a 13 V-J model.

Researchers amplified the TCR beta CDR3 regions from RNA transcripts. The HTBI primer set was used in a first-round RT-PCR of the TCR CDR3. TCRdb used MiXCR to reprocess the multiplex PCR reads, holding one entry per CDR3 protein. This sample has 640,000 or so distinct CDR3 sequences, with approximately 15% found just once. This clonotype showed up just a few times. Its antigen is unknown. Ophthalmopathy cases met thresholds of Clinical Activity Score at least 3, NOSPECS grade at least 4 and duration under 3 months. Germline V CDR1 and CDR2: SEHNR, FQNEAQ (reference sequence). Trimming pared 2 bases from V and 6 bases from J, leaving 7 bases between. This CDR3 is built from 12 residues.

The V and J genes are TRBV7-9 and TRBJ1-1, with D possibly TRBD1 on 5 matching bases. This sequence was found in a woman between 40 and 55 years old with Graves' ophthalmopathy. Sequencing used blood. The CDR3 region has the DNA TGTGCCAGCAGCTTACTGGGGCCTGAAGCTTTCTTT. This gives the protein CASSLLGPEAFF.